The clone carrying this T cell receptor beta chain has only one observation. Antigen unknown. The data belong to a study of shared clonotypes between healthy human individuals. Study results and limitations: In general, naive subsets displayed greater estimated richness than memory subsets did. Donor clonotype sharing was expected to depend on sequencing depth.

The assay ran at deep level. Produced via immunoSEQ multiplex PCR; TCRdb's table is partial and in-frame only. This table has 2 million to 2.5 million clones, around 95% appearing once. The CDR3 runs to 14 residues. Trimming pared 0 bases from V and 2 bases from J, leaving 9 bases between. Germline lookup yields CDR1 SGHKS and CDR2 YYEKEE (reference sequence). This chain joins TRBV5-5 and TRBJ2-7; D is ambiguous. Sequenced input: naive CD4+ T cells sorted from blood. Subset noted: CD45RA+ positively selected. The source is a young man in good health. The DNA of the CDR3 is TGTGCCAGCAGCTTGGCCTTGGACCCCTACGAGCAGTACTTC. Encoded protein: CASSLALDPYEQYF.